This T cell receptor (beta chain) is from a study of spatial heterogeneity in lung cancer. Overall study context: Available follow-up PBMC samples, collected a median of roughly 2 years post-resection, were sequenced. An average of more than ten raw reads was observed per unique TCR and UMI combination.

Single TCR cDNA molecules each had their own unique molecular identifier. TCRdb re-analysed the 5' RACE reads in MiXCR, keeping a single row per CDR3 protein. Among some 120,000 distinct CDR3 sequences, 12% were seen once, and the ten largest hold 15% to 20%. This CDR3 has 13 residues. The ends were cut back, 6 bases at V and 4 bases at J, with 15 bases in the middle. Germline-derived CDR1 and CDR2 are SQVTM and ANQGSEA. Whole-study results and caveats: Blood carried ubiquitous expanded tumor TCRs more at resection than follow-up.

Time point of the sample: blood at routine non-recurrence follow-up after resection. Unsorted whole RNA of tumor, nontumor lung or frozen PBMC was sequenced. This clonotype has ten or more counts. The target antigen is unknown. This material consisted of PBMCs, taken at follow-up. The chain combines TRBV29-1 with TRBJ1-2, with D maybe TRBD1 (5 bases). This TCR was sampled from a male donor with early-stage non-small cell lung cancer. The CDR3 bases are TGCAGCGTCGGACACCCGCAAGGCTATGGCTACACCTTC. It yields the protein CSVGHPQGYGYTF.